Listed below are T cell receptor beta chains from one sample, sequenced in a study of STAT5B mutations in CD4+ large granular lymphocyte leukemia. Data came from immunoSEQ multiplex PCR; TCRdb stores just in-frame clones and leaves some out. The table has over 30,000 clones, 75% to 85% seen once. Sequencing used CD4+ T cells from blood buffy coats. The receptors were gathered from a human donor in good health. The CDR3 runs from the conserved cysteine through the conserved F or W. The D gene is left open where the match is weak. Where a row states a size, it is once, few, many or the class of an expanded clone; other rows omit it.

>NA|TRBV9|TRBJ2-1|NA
CASSARDTYLNEQFF
TGTGCCAGCAGCGCCCGGGACACCTATTTGAATGAGCAGTTCTTC
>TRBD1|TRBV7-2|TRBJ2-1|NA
CASSLRDRGNEQFF
TGTGCCAGCAGCTTACGGGACAGGGGCAATGAGCAGTTCTTC
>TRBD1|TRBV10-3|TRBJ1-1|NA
CAISGGQGSTEAFF
TGTGCCATCAGTGGTGGACAGGGGAGCACTGAAGCTTTCTTT
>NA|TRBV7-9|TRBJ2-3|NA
CASSLGATTQDTQYF
TGTGCCAGCAGCTTAGGAGCAACTACACAAGATACGCAGTATTTT
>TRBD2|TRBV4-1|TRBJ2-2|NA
CASSQDNYGAGGPSGELFF
TGCGCCAGCAGCCAAGATAACTATGGTGCGGGAGGGCCCTCCGGGGAGCTGTTTTTT
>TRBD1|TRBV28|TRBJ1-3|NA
CASIKGQGRNTIYF
TGTGCCAGTATCAAAGGACAGGGTAGAAACACCATATATTTT
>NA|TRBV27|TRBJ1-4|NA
CASSMDSITNEKLFF
TGTGCCAGCAGTATGGACAGTATAACTAATGAAAAACTGTTTTTT
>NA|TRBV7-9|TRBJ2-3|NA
CASNRRAGGTDTQYF
TGTGCCAGCAACCGACGGGCAGGGGGGACAGATACGCAGTATTTT
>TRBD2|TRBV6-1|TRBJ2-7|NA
CASSEAPASGTSSYEQYF
TGTGCCAGCAGTGAAGCGCCGGCTAGCGGGACAAGCTCCTACGAGCAGTACTTC
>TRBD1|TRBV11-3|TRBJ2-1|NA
CASSPRTGNYNEQFF
TGTGCCAGCAGCCCCCGGACAGGGAACTACAATGAGCAGTTCTTC
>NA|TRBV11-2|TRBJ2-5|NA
CASSIRETQYF
TGTGCCAGCAGCATCCGGGAGACCCAGTACTTC
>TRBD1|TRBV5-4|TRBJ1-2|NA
CASSSLTGGGYGYTF
TGTGCCAGCAGCTCCCTAACAGGGGGGGGGTATGGCTACACCTTC
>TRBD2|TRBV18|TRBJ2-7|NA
CASSPAGEYEQYF
TGTGCCAGCTCACCCGCGGGGGAGTACGAGCAGTACTTC
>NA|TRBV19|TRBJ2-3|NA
CASSIGEGTTGRVADTQYF
TGTGCCAGTAGTATTGGAGAGGGGACCACAGGGAGGGTCGCAGATACGCAGTATTTT
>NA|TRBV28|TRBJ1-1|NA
CASSLEAHGYTEAFF
TGTGCCAGCAGTTTAGAGGCCCATGGATATACTGAAGCTTTCTTT
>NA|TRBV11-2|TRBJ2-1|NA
CASSLGGRGVGDEQFF
TGTGCCAGCAGCTTAGGTGGTCGCGGGGTTGGGGATGAGCAGTTCTTC
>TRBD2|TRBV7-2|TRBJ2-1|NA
CASSFGLAGVHEQFF
TGTGCCAGCAGCTTTGGACTAGCGGGAGTTCATGAGCAGTTCTTC
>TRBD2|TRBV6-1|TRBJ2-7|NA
CASSRPGLAVYEQYF
TGTGCCAGCAGTAGACCGGGACTAGCGGTCTACGAGCAGTACTTC
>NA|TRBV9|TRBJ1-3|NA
CASSVGRGSGNTIYF
TGTGCCAGCAGCGTAGGCAGGGGTTCTGGAAACACCATATATTTT
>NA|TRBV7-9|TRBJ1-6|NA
CASSQDSHNSPLHF
TGTGCCAGCAGTCAGGACAGTCATAATTCACCCCTCCACTTT
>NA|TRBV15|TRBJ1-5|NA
CATSMSGQPQHF
TGTGCCACCAGCATGAGTGGCCAGCCCCAGCATTTT
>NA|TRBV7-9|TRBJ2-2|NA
CASSLASGELFF
TGTGCCAGCAGCTTAGCGTCCGGGGAGCTGTTTTTT
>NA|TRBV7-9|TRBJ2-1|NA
CASSLEGLGEQFF
TGTGCCAGCAGCTTAGAAGGGTTAGGGGAGCAGTTCTTC
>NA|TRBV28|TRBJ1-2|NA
CASGSNYGYTF
TGTGCCAGCGGATCCAACTATGGCTACACCTTC
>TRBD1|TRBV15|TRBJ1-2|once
CATSRDGQAVYGYTF
TGTGCCACCAGCAGAGATGGACAGGCTGTCTATGGCTACACCTTC